At least ten counts were recorded for the clone carrying this T cell receptor (beta chain). Antigen specificity is unknown. This sample is part of a study of T-cell reconstitution after alpha-beta-depleted transplantation in children. It was with unique molecular identifiers that the TCRbeta library was prepared. TCRdb redid the calling of the PCR reads with MiXCR, one entry per CDR3 protein. The sample holds fewer than 500,000 distinct CDR3 sequences, about 45% seen once. Study findings and constraints: Some patients owed their high day-60 TCRbeta diversity to surviving recipient T cells and thymic progenitors. By about two months after transplant, alpha-beta T cells reportedly arose from several hundred graft clones that had expanded. A year had passed since transplant, and T-cell counts and diversity by then came mostly from newly produced T cells.

Specimen: PBMCs, collected before TCRalphabeta/CD19-depleted stem cell transplant. The sequence derives from a girl aged 2-10 years with aplastic anemia, due to receive a stem cell transplant.

Here the CDR3 reads CATSDPGTGLHEQYF. CDR3 DNA: TGTGCCACCAGTGATCCCGGGACAGGGTTACACGAGCAGTACTTC. The chain carries TRBV24-1 and TRBJ2-7, with 9 bases matching TRBD1. The junction had 7 bases not matched to a gene; V was cut back by 3 bases and J by 5 bases. This CDR3 contains 15 residues. Germline values: CDR1 KGHDR, CDR2 SFDVKD.